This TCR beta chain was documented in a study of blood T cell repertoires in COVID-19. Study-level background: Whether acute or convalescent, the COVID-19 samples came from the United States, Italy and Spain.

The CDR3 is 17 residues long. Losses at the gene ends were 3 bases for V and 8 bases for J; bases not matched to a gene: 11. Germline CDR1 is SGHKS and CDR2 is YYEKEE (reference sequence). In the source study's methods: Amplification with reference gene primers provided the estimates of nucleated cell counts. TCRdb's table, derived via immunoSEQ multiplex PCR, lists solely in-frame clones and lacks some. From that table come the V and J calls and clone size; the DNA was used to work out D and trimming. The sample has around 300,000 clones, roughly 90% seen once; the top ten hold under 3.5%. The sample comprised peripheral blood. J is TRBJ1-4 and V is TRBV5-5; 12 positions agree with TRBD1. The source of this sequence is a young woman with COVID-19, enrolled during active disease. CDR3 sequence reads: CASSYTPGQGAGEKLFF. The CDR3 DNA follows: TGTGCCAGCAGCTACACCCCGGGACAGGGGGCGGGGGAAAAACTGTTTTTT. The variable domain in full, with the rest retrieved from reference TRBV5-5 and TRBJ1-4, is DAGVTQSPTHLIKTRGQQVTLRCSPISGHKSVSWYQQVLGQGPQFIFQYYEKEERGRGNFPDRFSARQFPNYSSELNVNALLLGDSALYLCASSYTPGQGAGEKLFFGSGTQLSVL.